Shown below are 12 T cell receptor beta chains from a single sample sequenced in a study of blood T cell repertoires in COVID-19. Profiling relied on immunoSEQ multiplex PCR, and the TCRdb table lists in-frame clones only, not all of them. The sample lists some 220,000 clones, 84% seen once, with 9.7% in the top ten. Source material: peripheral blood. Receptors originate from a man aged 50-59 years with active or convalescent COVID-19.

This chain joins TRBV11-1 and TRBJ2-5; D is unclear. V was cut by 0 bases and J by 9 bases, with 14 bases left in between. This CDR3 region has 14 residues. The V gene's germline CDR1 is SGHAT and CDR2 FQDESV (reference sequence). CDR3 nucleotides: TGTGCCAGCAGCTTAGCACAGCAACTCTCGGCCCAGTACTTC. Translated, it gives CASSLAQQLSAQYF. The complete variable domain, with remaining parts taken from reference TRBV11-1 and TRBJ2-5, reads EAEVAQSPRYKITEKSQAVAFWCDPISGHATLYWYRQILGQGPELLVQFQDESVVDDSQLPKDRFSAERLKGVDSTLKIQPAELGDSAMYLCASSLAQQLSAQYFGPGTRLLVL.

CDR3 DNA: TGTGCCAGCAGCTATACAGGGGATTATGGCTACACCTTC. It yields the protein CASSYTGDYGYTF. The chain is built from TRBV12-3 or TRBV12-4 and TRBJ1-2; 7 nucleotides line up with TRBD1. This CDR3 contains 13 residues. V shed 6 bases and J 5 bases; nucleotides not matched to a gene: 6.

This clone was seen only once. Here the CDR3 reads CATSDAGRGELFF. CDR3 DNA sequence: TGTGCCACCAGTGACGCGGGTCGCGGGGAGCTGTTTTTT. This chain links TRBV24-1 with TRBJ2-2, with D possibly being TRBD2 (5 bases). Germline lookup yields CDR1 KGHDR and CDR2 SFDVKD. The CDR3 length is 13 residues. Trimming stripped 4 bases from V and 7 bases from J, with 9 bases between.

The V gene is TRBV3-1 (or the pseudogene TRBV3-2), the J gene TRBJ2-7, with 12 positions matching TRBD2. J was trimmed by 6 bases and V by 5 bases; bases with no gene match: 14. Germline values: CDR1 LGHDT, CDR2 YNNKEL (reference sequence). The CDR3 totals 17 residues. The CDR3 sequence is CASSSYSTSGRYGEQYF. CDR3 DNA: TGTGCCAGCAGCTCCTACTCGACTAGCGGGAGATACGGCGAGCAGTACTTC.

This rearrangement joins TRBV19 to TRBJ2-4, with 9 bases matching TRBD2. The V gene end was trimmed by 2 bases and the J gene end by 0 bases; junction bases not matched to a gene: 5. This CDR3 region has 17 residues. Germline values: CDR1 LNHDA, CDR2 SQIVND (reference sequence). Written as DNA, the CDR3 is TGTGCCAGTAGTATAAGCGGGGGGCTGGGAGCCAAAAACATTCAGTACTTC. Its protein is CASSISGGLGAKNIQYF.

This clone was found once. The J gene is TRBJ2-7, the V gene TRBV2, with D possibly TRBD1 on 6 matching bases. V shed 7 bases and J shed 4 bases, with 17 bases lying between them. CDR3 length: 14 amino acids. From germline, CDR1 is SNHLY and CDR2 FYNNEI. CDR3 sequence (DNA): TGTGCCAGCAATAAGGGGGTTACCCCATACGAGCAGTACTTC. This gives the protein CASNKGVTPYEQYF. The entire variable domain, with the rest obtained from reference TRBV2 and TRBJ2-7, is as follows: EPEVTQTPSHQVTQMGQEVILRCVPISNHLYFYWYRQILGQKVEFLVSFYNNEISEKSEIFDDQFSVERPDGSNFTLKIRSTKLEDSAMYFCASNKGVTPYEQYFGPGTRLTVT.

DNA for the CDR3: TGCGCCAGCAGCTTGGAGGCGGGTGGTGGCTACACCTTC. It yields the protein CASSLEAGGGYTF. The chain couples TRBV5-1 to TRBJ1-2; the D is unclear. The CDR3 length is 13 residues. Germline V CDR1 and CDR2: SGHRS, YFSETQ. The ends were cut back, 0 bases at V and 7 bases at J, with 10 bases in the middle.

This clone was seen a single time. The genes are TRBV10-1 and TRBJ2-1; 7 bases are a match to TRBD2. Germline lookup yields CDR1 WNHNN and CDR2 SYGVQD (reference sequence). Losses at the gene ends were 4 bases for V and 2 bases for J; bases not matched to a gene: 8. This CDR3 has 16 amino acids. The CDR3 loop is CASSVPAGLAYNEQFF. CDR3 coding DNA: TGCGCCAGCAGTGTACCAGCGGGATTAGCCTACAATGAGCAGTTCTTC.

Concerning this clone itself: The identical CDR3 is also encoded by other nucleotide sequences in the sample. The V and J genes are TRBV7-3 and TRBJ2-1, with D tentatively TRBD1 (8 bases). V lost 4 bases, J lost 3 bases, and 13 bases lay in between. CDR1 and CDR2 from the germline V gene are SGHTA and FQGTGA. The CDR3 has 15 residues. Written as DNA, the CDR3 is TGTGCCAGCAGCTCCACAGGGGGGGGCTACAATGAGCAGTTCTTC. It is translated as CASSSTGGGYNEQFF.

This clone was seen a few times. The V and J genes are TRBV6-2 or TRBV6-3 and TRBJ1-6, with D possibly being TRBD1 (5 bases). The ends were cut back, 2 bases at V and 3 bases at J, with 8 bases in the middle. CDR1 and CDR2 (germline): MNHEY, SVGEGT. CDR3 length: 15 residues. The CDR3 protein is CASSYQGGYNSPLHF. DNA of the CDR3: TGTGCCAGCAGTTACCAGGGAGGCTATAATTCACCCCTCCACTTT.

The rearrangement joins TRBV2 to TRBJ2-7, with D maybe TRBD1 (6 bases). V was clipped by 2 bases and J by 12 bases, with 20 bases between them. The CDR3 spans 14 residues. Germline values: CDR1 SNHLY, CDR2 FYNNEI. CDR3 bases: TGTGCCAGCAGTGAATTTGGCAGGGGACCAACCTCGTACGTC. Its translation: CASSEFGRGPTSYV.

The chain recombines TRBV12-3 or TRBV12-4 with TRBJ2-1; possibly TRBD2 for D (6 bases). The CDR3 consists of 13 residues. V dropped 2 bases and J dropped 9 bases, with 11 bases sitting between them. The CDR3 region has the DNA TGTGCCAGCAGTTTACTCGGGAGCAGTGAGCAGTTCTTC. Amino acid sequence: CASSLLGSSEQFF.